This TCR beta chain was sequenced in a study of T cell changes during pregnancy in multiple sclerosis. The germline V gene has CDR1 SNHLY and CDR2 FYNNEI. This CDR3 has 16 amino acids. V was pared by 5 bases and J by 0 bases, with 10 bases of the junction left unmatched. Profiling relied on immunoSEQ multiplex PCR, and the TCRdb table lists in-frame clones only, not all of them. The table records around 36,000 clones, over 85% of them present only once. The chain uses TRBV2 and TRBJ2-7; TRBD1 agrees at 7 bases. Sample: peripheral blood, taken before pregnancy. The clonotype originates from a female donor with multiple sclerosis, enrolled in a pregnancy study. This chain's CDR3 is CASSPTGTVDSYEQYF. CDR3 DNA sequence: TGTGCCAGCAGTCCAACCGGGACAGTGGACTCCTACGAGCAGTACTTC.